Here is one TCR beta chain with its context. The data were obtained in a study of OX40 agonist ivuxolimab in advanced cancers. Study-wide context: Given to patients was ivuxolimab, an agonistic anti-OX40 (CD134) antibody.

Blood sampling was done at baseline, cycle 4 day 1, and cycle 7 day 1. Clones were read by immunoSEQ multiplex PCR, and TCRdb kept only the in-frame ones, dropping some. This sample has about 15,000 clones, with around 76% found just once. The TCR comes from an adult with an advanced solid tumor such as melanoma, head and neck, liver or kidney cancer. Material: CD4+ or CD8+ T cells sorted from blood, obtained in a trial of the OX40 agonist ivuxolimab.

The CDR3 is CASSESAGGTDTQYF. The CDR3 region has the DNA TGTGCCAGCAGTGAATCCGCGGGAGGCACAGATACGCAGTATTTT. The chain is built from TRBV6-1 and TRBJ2-3; 7 bases are a match to TRBD2. The V segment lost 2 bases and the J segment 1 base; nucleotides outside the gene matches: 3. Germline CDR1 and CDR2: MNHNS and SASEGT. CDR3 length equals 15 residues.